This note documents a single T cell receptor (beta chain) sequence. The clone's antigen remains unknown. No qualities accompany the bases; no much larger clone lies one base away. Donors formed part of the validation cohort, which comprised over a hundred subjects and was distinct from the first cohort of 666 subjects. The protocol used for the library was the immunoSEQ multiplex PCR assay. Per the source publication's procedure: A statistical classification framework was built for diagnosing cytomegalovirus status from the catalog of TCR beta chain sequences. Drawn from immuneACCESS, this table holds only the in-frame rearrangements with V and J called that TCRdb kept. Clones are partly lost; checked studies trace under half to an unresolved V gene and leave the rest unexplained. V, J and clone size are those of that table, while D and trimming were read from the DNA. This sample holds about 130,000 clones; 89% were observed only once. The ten largest clones add up to around 1.2% of the sample.

This sample was taken from a study of cytomegalovirus exposure and HLA in healthy donors (dated 2017 in TCRdb). For the wider study: The 650 to 750 repertoires of the first cohort and the roughly 120 validation repertoires were produced on the same platform, according to a later analysis. The study aimed to test whether cataloging public T cell receptors could reveal signatures of past pathogen exposure. Besides the first cohort of about 730 subjects, a separate validation cohort made up of 120 different subjects was used. To predict cytomegalovirus infection status, the study combined high-throughput TCR immunosequencing, statistical association of individual TCRs with disease status, and machine learning. The research as a whole found: A later analysis had no HLA typing for the validation cohort, so co-occurrence there was scored across all 130 or so repertoires. In vitro tests confirmed that a few of the cytomegalovirus-associated TCR beta chains recognize cytomegalovirus antigens. Subsequent analysis determined that TCRs grouped into clusters in the first cohort also showed a tendency toward co-occurrence across the 90 to 150 validation repertoires, and about 93% of cluster scores exceeded 0. In the study, 150 to 200 TCR beta chains were listed as associated with cytomegalovirus. Most TCR sequences were observed very rarely across donors, whereas some public TCRs were present in many individuals. The authors suggested that the approach could potentially be extended to other disease states and immunological phenotypes. The classifier was reported to diagnose cytomegalovirus status with high specificity and sensitivity in both the original cohort and the validation cohort.

The germline V gene provides CDR1 SGHRS and CDR2 YFSETQ. The germline V and J ends show losses of 4 bases and 7 bases respectively, and no gene match explains 12 bases of the junction. From its cysteine to its phenylalanine, the CDR3 spans 15 amino acids. Only the CDR3 portion is preserved as DNA: 45 bases, with reading frame beginning at the first base. Recombination linked TRBV5-1 to TRBJ2-5, with 8 central nucleotides matching TRBD1. The source material was PBMCs. The TCR was taken from a woman aged 18-29 years in good health and CMV-seronegative. The CDR3: CASSKGQAPGRTQYF. The nucleotide sequence is given as TGCGCCAGCAGCAAGGGACAGGCCCCGGGGCGGACCCAGTACTTC.